This entry describes one T cell receptor (beta chain). Specified time point: recipient sample about 28 days before transplant, after cytoreduction. The sample comes from a study of T cell clonotyping in hematopoietic cell transplantation. Overall study: Pretransplant recipient samples were taken after cytoreduction.

The germline V gene has CDR1 MNHEY and CDR2 SVGAGI. The V segment lost 5 bases and the J segment 3 bases; nucleotides outside the gene matches: 9. CDR3 length: 15 amino acids. Sequenced by immunoSEQ multiplex PCR; TCRdb stores in-frame clones only, minus some. This table holds tens of thousands of clones, about nine tenths found once. Source: peripheral blood mononuclear cells, taken before stem cell transplant. This TCR came from a man aged 55-75 years with biphenotypic leukemia. Some clones in this sample may be carry-over from other donors' samples. The V call is TRBV6-5, the J call TRBJ2-7; 8 positions agree with TRBD1. The CDR3 protein is CASSPRGRSGYEQYF. The DNA of the CDR3 is TGTGCCAGCAGTCCCAGGGGGCGCAGCGGCTACGAGCAGTACTTC.